This T cell receptor (beta chain) was recovered during a study of OX40 agonist ivuxolimab in advanced cancers. Turning to the study itself: The study gave patients intravenous ivuxolimab at 0.01 to 10 mg/kg every 2 weeks. Eligibility rules accepted prior anti-PD-1, anti-PD-L1 or anti-CTLA-4 therapy, and around 38% had some. Findings of the study overall: Clonal expansion from baseline to week 6 occurred in both CD4+ and CD8+ T cells. It was not determined which antigens were specifically recognized by the peripheral T cells that had undergone clonal expansion.

V lost 3 bases, J lost 6 bases, and 3 bases stayed unmatched. The CDR3 spans 13 residues. CDR1 and CDR2 (germline): LNHDA, SQIVND (reference sequence). Points on this clone: The antigen remains undetermined.

Sequenced by immunoSEQ multiplex PCR; TCRdb stores in-frame clones only, minus some. This sample has about 18,000 clones, with more than 65% found just once. This sequence was found in an adult with an advanced solid tumor such as melanoma, head and neck, liver or kidney cancer. The material sequenced was CD4+ or CD8+ T cells sorted from blood, taken in a trial of the OX40 agonist ivuxolimab. V is TRBV19 and J is TRBJ1-2; 8 bases agree with TRBD1. The DNA of the CDR3 is TGTGCCAGTAGTATCCAGGGGGCGGATGGCTACACCTTC. Translated: CASSIQGADGYTF.